Included here is one T cell receptor (beta chain) sequence, with context. Its antigen remains unknown. CDR3 length: 12 residues. The sample comes from a study of OX40 agonist ivuxolimab in advanced cancers. Study conclusions and caveats: Still undetermined is the antigen specificity of the expanded peripheral T cells.

TCRdb's copy holds only in-frame clones and misses some; the assay was immunoSEQ multiplex PCR. Found here are roughly 30,000 clones, approximately 88% of them singletons; the top ten hold roughly 53%. This sequence was found in an adult with an advanced solid tumor such as melanoma, head and neck, liver or kidney cancer. V gene TRBV1 combines with J gene TRBJ1-1. TRBV1 is described as a pseudogene. The sequenced sample was CD4+ or CD8+ T cells sorted from blood, obtained in a trial of the OX40 agonist ivuxolimab. The CDR3 is CTSSHPGTEAFF. The CDR3 DNA sequence: TGCACCAGCAGCCACCCGGGAACTGAAGCTTTCTTT.